This T cell receptor beta chain was obtained from a study of T cells in Graves' hyperthyroidism and ophthalmopathy. Whole-study context: Peripheral blood sampling occurred at initial diagnosis, before any treatment.

Findings and limits, study-wide: Most thyroid clonotypes expanded above 0.001 were also detected in blood. In simple terms, a model built on 13 V-J features told ophthalmopathy apart from stable hyperthyroidism.

There are a few counts of this clonotype. What it binds is unknown. The germline V gene has CDR1 SGHDT and CDR2 YYEEEE. The CDR3 has 14 residues. V lost 7 bases, J lost 0 bases, and 11 bases lay in between. There were TCR beta CDR3 regions amplified from RNA transcripts. HTBI primers were the set used in a first-round RT-PCR of the TCR CDR3. TCRdb re-derived calls from the multiplex PCR reads in MiXCR, one entry per CDR3 protein. The data show 500,000 or so distinct CDR3 sequences, approximately 17% seen once. V is TRBV5-6 and J is TRBJ1-3; D call uncertain. Sequenced material: blood. This TCR derives from a woman younger than 35 with Graves' ophthalmopathy. CDR3 sequence (DNA): TGTGCCAGCTCATGGGGAAACTCTGGAAACACCATATATTTT. It is translated as CASSWGNSGNTIYF.